This is a list of T cell receptor beta chains from one sample in a study of blood T cells in healthy people across ages. TCRdb called the 5' RACE reads again in MiXCR, with one record for every CDR3 protein. This sample yields about 1.5 million distinct CDR3 sequences, of which 35% to 45% are seen a single time; approximately 7.9% belongs to the top ten. Sequencing was done on a sample of blood. The source of these receptors is a woman aged 18-29 years in good health. Each CDR3 is given with its conserved first and last residue. Fields, in order: CDR3 length, V gene, clone size, D gene, J gene, CDR3 DNA, CDR3 protein. The D gene is left open where the match is weak. Expanded clones get a size class; other rows say once, few or many, or leave the size out.

>14|TRBV27|NA|TRBD1|TRBJ1-2
TGTGCCAGCAGTACACAACAGGGGGCGGGAGGCTACACCTTC
CASSTQQGAGGYTF
>13|TRBV12-3/TRBV12-4|few|NA|TRBJ1-2
TGTGCCAGCAGTTGGACAGACGGCTATGGCTACACCTTC
CASSWTDGYGYTF
>16|TRBV9|NA|TRBD2|TRBJ2-3
TGTGCCAGCAGCCCACCCTTGGGGGGGGGTGGAGATACGCAGTATTTT
CASSPPLGGGGDTQYF
>15|TRBV20-1|NA|NA|TRBJ1-3
TGCAGTGCCCTGTCGGGAGTCTGGGCTGGAAACACCATATATTTT
CSALSGVWAGNTIYF
>14|TRBV20-1|NA|TRBD1|TRBJ2-7
TGCAGTGCTAGAGACGGACAGGGCGGTCACGAGCAGTACTTC
CSARDGQGGHEQYF
>15|TRBV7-9|few|NA|TRBJ2-1
TGTGCCAGCAGCTTAGGTGGCAGGAGATACAATGAGCAGTTCTTC
CASSLGGRRYNEQFF
>17|TRBV12-3/TRBV12-4|NA|TRBD1|TRBJ2-7
TGTGCCAGCAGTTTAGGGTCGGGACAGCCTGGTTACAATGAGCAGTACTTC
CASSLGSGQPGYNEQYF
>16|TRBV6-5|few|NA|TRBJ2-1
TGTGCCAGCAGTCAAAGGGACGGGGTCTCCTACAATGAGCAGTTCTTC
CASSQRDGVSYNEQFF
>12|TRBV7-9|NA|NA|TRBJ1-6
TGTGCCAGCAGCCCAGATGAGTCACCCCTCCACTTT
CASSPDESPLHF
>14|TRBV12-3/TRBV12-4|few|NA|TRBJ2-5
TGTGCCAGCAGCCATAGGGGCGCGAGGGAGACCCAGTACTTC
CASSHRGARETQYF
>13|TRBV2|NA|NA|TRBJ2-3
TGTGCCAGCGGTTTAGGGAGCACAGATACGCAGTATTTT
CASGLGSTDTQYF
>14|TRBV25-1|once|NA|TRBJ1-1
TGTGCCAGCACGGGACATGGGATGAACACTGAAGCTTTCTTT
CASTGHGMNTEAFF
>18|TRBV5-1|NA|NA|TRBJ2-2
TGCGCCAGCAGCTTGGGTCCTAGCCACAAATCGAACACCGGGGAGCTGTTTTTT
CASSLGPSHKSNTGELFF
>16|TRBV6-5|NA|NA|TRBJ2-7
TGTGCCAGCAGCCCCGATGTCGGACACAGTAACTACGAGCAGTACTTC
CASSPDVGHSNYEQYF
>16|TRBV6-6|NA|NA|TRBJ2-1
TGTGCCAGCAGTTATCCCGAGGCCGCGGAGGGAGAGACCCAGTTCTTC
CASSYPEAAEGETQFF
>14|TRBV12-3/TRBV12-4|NA|TRBD1|TRBJ1-4
TGTGCCAGCAGGGCCAGACAGGGTTTTGAAAAACTGTTTTTT
CASRARQGFEKLFF
>15|TRBV29-1|NA|NA|TRBJ2-7
TGCAGCGGGGCGGCGGGTGGGGAACTGGAGTACGAGCAGTACTTC
CSGAAGGELEYEQYF
>17|TRBV2|NA|TRBD1|TRBJ1-1
TGTGCCAGCATTCGGGACAGGGGACCCTTATTGAACACTGAAGCTTTCTTT
CASIRDRGPLLNTEAFF
>16|TRBV6-5|NA|NA|TRBJ2-2
TGTGCCAGCAGTAGCCTGAGGCAAGCTGGGCCCGGGGAGCTGTTTTTT
CASSSLRQAGPGELFF
>18|TRBV6-1|NA|NA|TRBJ2-6
TGTGCCAGCAGTCGTACCCCCAAAGATCTCTCTGGGGCCAACGTCCTGACTTTC
CASSRTPKDLSGANVLTF
>17|TRBV9|NA|NA|TRBJ1-3
TGTGCCAGCAGCGTTTCCACTCAGACTGGCTCTGGAAACACCATATATTTT
CASSVSTQTGSGNTIYF
>15|TRBV7-2|NA|TRBD1|TRBJ2-4
TGTGCCAGCAGCCCCATGACAGGGACCAAAAACATTCAGTACTTC
CASSPMTGTKNIQYF
>15|TRBV6-5|NA|TRBD1|TRBJ2-7
TGTGCCAGCAGACTCAACCGGGACAGTCTCTCCGAGCAGTACTTC
CASRLNRDSLSEQYF
>15|TRBV6-5|many|NA|TRBJ1-1
TGTGCCAGCCGGGGGGGGCGGTTAGGGAACACTGAAGCTTTCTTT
CASRGGRLGNTEAFF
>12|TRBV6-1|NA|NA|TRBJ1-6
TGTGCCAGCAGTGAAATAGGGGTACCCCTCCACTTT
CASSEIGVPLHF
>13|TRBV29-1|NA|NA|TRBJ1-1
TGCAGCGTTGAAGAGATCCTTAACACTGAAGCTTTCTTT
CSVEEILNTEAFF
>19|TRBV11-2|NA|TRBD2|TRBJ2-7
TGTGCCAGCGGCTTAGTGGGCGGGACTAGCGGGACTCGTCCCTACGAGCAGTACTTC
CASGLVGGTSGTRPYEQYF
>17|TRBV10-2|NA|TRBD2|TRBJ2-1
TGCGCCAGCAGTGAGTCCCGGACTAGCGGACTTTACAATGAGCAGTTCTTC
CASSESRTSGLYNEQFF
>14|TRBV10-3|few|NA|TRBJ2-6
TGTGCCATCAGGGAACCGACTGGGGCCAACGTCCTGACTTTC
CAIREPTGANVLTF